A single T cell receptor beta chain is shown here with its context. V shed 0 bases and J shed 1 base, with 20 bases lying between them. Germline V gene data show CDR1 as SGHDN and CDR2 as FVKESK. The CDR3 consists of 19 residues. As handled by the study authors: By means of reference gene primer amplification, nucleated cell counts were estimated. The protocol was immunoSEQ multiplex PCR, while the TCRdb copy is restricted to in-frame clones and leaves out a portion. The D gene and trimming were derived from the DNA, and the V and J assignments and clone size from that table. In the table there are fewer than 200,000 clones, 70% to 90% of which are singletons. These data come from a study of blood T cell repertoires in COVID-19. Study-level background: The samples span acute and convalescent COVID-19 from the United States, Italy and Spain. Sample material is recorded as cDNA or gDNA derived from T cells, B-cell-depleted T cells, or PBMCs.

J is TRBJ2-3 and V is TRBV14, with a weak D call TRBD2 (6 bases). Sample: peripheral blood. This receptor was obtained from a middle-aged man with active or convalescent COVID-19. The CDR3 nucleotides are TGTGCCAGCAGCCAAGATCGGAGGGTGGAGCGGAGCCGCACAGATACGCAGTATTTT. Its translation is CASSQDRRVERSRTDTQYF. Full variable domain (missing parts from reference TRBV14 and TRBJ2-3): EAGVTQFPSHSVIEKGQTVTLRCDPISGHDNLYWYRRVMGKEIKFLLHFVKESKQDESGMPNNRFLAERTGGTYSTLKVQPAELEDSGVYFCASSQDRRVERSRTDTQYFGPGTRLTVL.